This T cell receptor (beta chain) originates from a study of blood T cell repertoires in COVID-19. Study as a whole: COVID-19 samples, acute and convalescent, were from the United States, Italy and Spain. From T cells, B-cell-depleted T cells, or PBMCs came the material, which was cDNA or gDNA.

Germline V gives CDR1 KGHSH, CDR2 LQKENI. Unmatched junction bases numbered 9, after V lost 5 bases and J lost 2 bases. This CDR3 is 15 amino acids long. In the authors' methods: Nucleated cell number was recorded as an estimate derived from reference gene primer amplification. The method was immunoSEQ multiplex PCR; TCRdb's version includes in-frame clones alone and lacks a portion of them. The V and J calls and clone size were taken over from that table, and D and trimming were inferred from the DNA. This table holds some 400,000 clones, 87% found once. The sequencing input was peripheral blood. The rearrangement joins TRBV18 to TRBJ2-7; 7 bases line up with TRBD2. The sequence derives from a woman aged 60-75 years with COVID-19, enrolled during active disease. The CDR3: CASSSFGGYTYEQYF. The CDR3 nucleotides read TGTGCCAGCTCATCTTTCGGGGGGTATACCTACGAGCAGTACTTC.